Sequencing of this TCR beta chain was carried out in a study of graft-versus-host responses after intestinal transplantation. Turning to the study itself: Every recipient had anti-thymocyte globulin induction and 2 to 3 years of tacrolimus plus steroids.

This clone was recorded a few times. The CDR3 has 15 amino acids. V was trimmed by 3 bases and J by 5 bases, leaving 13 bases between them. Germline V CDR1 and CDR2: SGHVS, FNYEAQ. The study plated around 200,000 CFSE-labeled responders with around 200,000 irradiated, violet-dye-labeled stimulators. Study-wide results and caveats: GvH clones turned up in recipient marrow; some had shown up first in ileum or blood.

Sequencing was performed with immunoSEQ multiplex PCR; in TCRdb, only in-frame clones are kept and a portion is missing. Of 20,000 or so clones listed, about a third are singletons. This receptor was obtained from a human patient who received an intestinal transplant. The sequenced sample was alloreactive CD8+ T cells from a mixed lymphocyte reaction culture, obtained before intestinal transplant. Subset meaning: CFSE-low proliferating T cells sorted from roughly 6-day pre-transplant mixed lymphocyte reaction (GvH or HvG direction). V gene TRBV7-6 combines with J gene TRBJ2-2; D might be TRBD1 (7 bases). This CDR3 reads CASSFDSGGTGELFF. Written as DNA, the CDR3 is TGTGCCAGCAGCTTCGACTCAGGGGGGACCGGGGAGCTGTTTTTT.